The 27 T cell receptor beta chains reported below all come from one sample, sequenced in a study of blood T cell repertoires in COVID-19. Generated by immunoSEQ multiplex PCR, the TCRdb table keeps only in-frame clones and is missing some. The sample shows about 120,000 clones, around 80% of them seen only once. The sample comprised peripheral blood. The receptors were gathered from a man in his 70s with acute or convalescent COVID-19.

The chain joins TRBV5-4 to TRBJ2-7, with 8 bases fitting TRBD2. The length of the CDR3 is 16 residues. J gave up 6 bases and V 0 bases, and 11 bases lay outside the gene matches. Germline V gene data show CDR1 as SGHNT and CDR2 as YYREEE (reference sequence). CDR3 protein: CASSLAHGGDGGEQYF. CDR3 DNA sequence: TGTGCCAGCAGCTTGGCCCACGGGGGGGACGGCGGCGAGCAGTACTTC.

On this clone: One end of the junction varies from germline; a read error may be responsible. The V gene is TRBV7-7, the J gene TRBJ2-5; 14 bases fit TRBD2. CDR3 size: 15 residues. Germline V lookup: CDR1 SSHAT, CDR2 FNYEAQ (reference sequence). The CDR3: CASSRTSGRKETQYF. In nucleotides, the CDR3 is TGTGCTAGCAGTCGGACTAGCGGGAGGAAAGAGACCCAGTACTTC.

This clone was recorded only once. CDR3 sequence (DNA): TGTGCCAGTAGTATGAAATCCGGGACAGGGCGTGAAAAACTGTTTTTT. This encodes CASSMKSGTGREKLFF. V usage is TRBV19 and J usage is TRBJ1-4, with 9 bases identical to TRBD1. The germline CDR1 and CDR2 sequences are LNHDA and SQIVND (reference sequence). V lost 3 bases, J lost 7 bases, and 9 bases stayed unmatched. The length of the CDR3 is 16 residues.

The V gene is TRBV2, the J gene TRBJ2-2; D gene ambiguous. The CDR3 covers 14 residues. Germline loops: CDR1 SNHLY, CDR2 FYNNEI. V was pared by 6 bases and J by 4 bases, with 12 bases between. The CDR3 is CASSLGPFTGELFF. DNA for the CDR3: TGTGCCAGCAGCCTTGGCCCGTTCACCGGGGAGCTGTTTTTT.

The V and J genes are TRBV7-2 and TRBJ1-2; D is unresolved. Looked up from germline, CDR1 is SGHTA and CDR2 is FQGNSA. This CDR3 has 13 residues. V dropped 1 base and J dropped 4 bases, with 7 bases sitting between them. In DNA form, the CDR3 reads TGTGCCAGCAGCTTAGTTTTCAGCTATGGCTACACCTTC. Protein: CASSLVFSYGYTF. Filled out from reference TRBV7-2 and TRBJ1-2, the complete variable domain reads GAGVSQSPSNKVTEKGKDVELRCDPISGHTALYWYRQSLGQGLEFLIYFQGNSAPDKSGLPSDRFSAERTGGSVSTLTIQRTQQEDSAVYLCASSLVFSYGYTFGSGTRLTVV.

This sequence joins TRBV11-3 and TRBJ1-1; D uncertain. Germline loops: CDR1 SGHNT, CDR2 YENEEA. The CDR3 contains 13 residues. Trimming cost V 4 bases and J 4 bases, with 10 bases left between them. The DNA of the CDR3 is TGTGCCAGCAGCTACAGTCCCATCACTGAAGCTTTCTTT. This encodes CASSYSPITEAFF.

This chain joins TRBV27 and TRBJ1-1, with D possibly being TRBD1 (5 bases). The length of the CDR3 is 14 residues. Germline assignment: CDR1 MNHEY and CDR2 SMNVEV (reference sequence). V was clipped by 2 bases and J by 6 bases, with 13 bases between them. In DNA, the CDR3 is TGTGCCAGCAGTTTAAACGGCAGGGCACCTGAAGCTTTCTTT. Translating gives CASSLNGRAPEAFF.

Only a few counts were recorded for this clone. The rearrangement joins TRBV7-2 to TRBJ2-3; the D gene is possibly TRBD1 (5 bases). Trimming shortened V by 2 bases and J by 3 bases, and 6 bases separated the two germline ends. Germline V gene sequence: CDR1 SGHTA, CDR2 FQGNSA. The CDR3 loop spans 13 amino acids. The CDR3 region has the DNA TGTGCCAGCAGCTTACACAGGACAGATACGCAGTATTTT. Amino acids: CASSLHRTDTQYF.

The chain links TRBV30 to TRBJ1-2, with D possibly matching TRBD1 (5 bases). V lost 3 bases and J lost 8, with 13 bases in between. The CDR3 runs 12 residues. Germline CDR1 GTSNPN, CDR2 SVGIG (reference sequence). The CDR3, as DNA: TGTGCCTGGAGGGCGACAGTAGACGGCTACACCTTC. Amino acid sequence: CAWRATVDGYTF.

The chain is built from TRBV29-1 and TRBJ2-1; 9 positions match TRBD2. The length of the CDR3 is 15 residues. CDR1 is SQVTM and CDR2 is ANQGSEA in the germline V gene. Trimming removed 7 bases from V and 2 bases from J; junction bases left unmatched: 9. CDR3 nucleotides: TGCAGCGCCCTTCTAGCGGGGCGACCCTACAATGAGCAGTTCTTC. Translating it yields CSALLAGRPYNEQFF.

The CDR3 coding sequence is TGTGCCAGCAGCATCCGGACAACCCAGCCTGAAGCTTTCTTT. Translating it yields CASSIRTTQPEAFF. This chain links TRBV11-2 with TRBJ1-1; possibly TRBD1 for D (5 bases). The V end was cut by 5 bases, the J end by 6 bases, with 16 bases between. The germline V gene has CDR1 SGHAT and CDR2 FQNNGV. The CDR3 sequence is 14 residues long.

This sequence joins TRBV21-1 and TRBJ2-7; the table assigns TRBD1, which was not confirmed against the DNA. TRBV21-1 is termed a pseudogene. This CDR3 is 16 amino acids long. The CDR3 loop reads CASSNYRDRGQDEQYF. CDR3 sequence (DNA): TGTGCCAGCAGCAATTACCGGGACAGGGGGCAAGACGAGCAGTACTTC.

Comment on this clone: One junction end does not reproduce the germline sequence, and a read error may be involved. This chain joins TRBV7-7 and TRBJ2-3; 9 nucleotides agree with TRBD1. This CDR3 comprises 15 residues. Germline-derived CDR1 and CDR2 are SSHAT and FNYEAQ (reference sequence). CDR3 nucleotide sequence: TGTGCTAGCAGCTCGGGGTCCGGGACAGGGTTGAAGCAGTATTTT. Its protein product is CASSSGSGTGLKQYF.

The chain recombines TRBV10-3 with TRBJ1-5, with a possible D match to TRBD1 (5 bases). Trimming removed 0 bases from V and 8 bases from J, with 11 bases in between. Germline V gene sequence: CDR1 ENHRY, CDR2 SYGVKD. The CDR3 is 14 amino acids. CDR3 amino acids: CAISESAGREPQHF. The CDR3 DNA follows: TGTGCCATCAGTGAGTCTGCAGGGCGAGAGCCCCAGCATTTT.

The chain links TRBV4-1 to TRBJ1-3, with 10 bases matching TRBD1. The CDR3 spans 17 residues. V lost 1 base, J lost 2 bases, and 5 bases stayed unmatched. Germline assignment: CDR1 MGHRA and CDR2 YSYEKL. The CDR3 DNA sequence: TGCGCCAGCAGCCAAGGATGGGACAGGGGCCCTGGAAACACCATATATTTT. Translating it yields CASSQGWDRGPGNTIYF.

This clone was counted once. This chain connects TRBV4-1 to TRBJ1-4; weak D call: TRBD1 (5 bases). The ends were cut back, 0 bases at V and 8 bases at J, with 13 bases in the middle. The germline gives CDR1 MGHRA, CDR2 YSYEKL. This CDR3 has 15 residues. The CDR3, as DNA: TGCGCCAGCAGCCAAGATCACAGGTCGCAAGAAAAACTGTTTTTT. Residues: CASSQDHRSQEKLFF.

The V and J genes are TRBV5-1 and TRBJ2-3; 9 bases fit TRBD2. Germline V lookup: CDR1 SGHRS, CDR2 YFSETQ. This CDR3 region has 16 residues. V shed 4 bases, J shed 6 bases, and the junction held 12 bases outside the gene matches. CDR3 bases: TGCGCCAGCAGCCCTTATGCTAGCGGGGCACGGGATACGCAGTATTTT. It codes for CASSPYASGARDTQYF.

This clone was counted a single time. The chain is built from TRBV28 and TRBJ1-6; 8 bases are shared with TRBD1. Germline loops: CDR1 MDHEN, CDR2 SYDVKM. This CDR3 has 15 amino acids. With 6 bases clipped from V and 7 bases from J, the junction kept 8 bases outside the gene matches. The CDR3 region has the DNA TGTGCCAGCAGACCCGGGACAGGAAAGAATTCACCCCTCCACTTT. This gives the protein CASRPGTGKNSPLHF.

The chain combines TRBV7-3 with TRBJ2-3; D gene unclear. With 0 bases removed from V and 7 bases from J, the gap between germline ends came to 8 bases. CDR3 size: 13 residues. CDR1 is SGHTA, CDR2 FQGTGA, per germline. CDR3 coding DNA: TGTGCCAGCAGCTTAACGGCCACCCATACGCAGTATTTT. Translating gives CASSLTATHTQYF.

The chain joins TRBV5-1 to TRBJ1-6; a weak D match, TRBD1 (5 bases). Germline V gives CDR1 SGHRS, CDR2 YFSETQ. CDR3 length: 17 amino acids. The V and J ends lost 2 bases and 0 bases respectively, with 12 bases between them. In DNA form, the CDR3 reads TGCGCCAGCAGCTTTTCAGGGCCGAGCTCCTATAATTCACCCCTCCACTTT. It codes for CASSFSGPSSYNSPLHF.

The chain joins TRBV5-4 to TRBJ1-4; 11 bases agree with TRBD1. This CDR3 is built from 17 residues. Per the germline V gene, CDR1 is SGHNT and CDR2 is YYREEE (reference sequence). V was clipped by 7 bases and J by 4 bases; unmatched bases: 12. CDR3 loop: CASGDGQGARGNEKLFF. In nucleotides, the CDR3 is TGTGCCAGCGGCGATGGACAGGGGGCGCGTGGTAATGAAAAACTGTTTTTT.

This sequence joins TRBV7-2 and TRBJ2-3, with D maybe TRBD1 (6 bases). V was shortened by 5 bases and J by 3 bases, with 12 bases between the two germline ends. The CDR3 covers 14 residues. Germline-derived CDR1 and CDR2 are SGHTA and FQGNSA. The CDR3 loop reads CASSLRGSTDTQYF. In DNA, the CDR3 is TGTGCCAGCAGCCTCAGGGGCTCGACAGATACGCAGTATTTT.

This clone was detected only a few times. This chain links TRBV5-8 with TRBJ2-7; 10 nucleotides match TRBD1. The CDR3 runs to 14 residues. V was clipped by 4 bases and J by 7 bases; unmatched bases: 8. Germline assignment: CDR1 SGHTS and CDR2 YDEGEE. The CDR3 region is CASSTGQGLGEQYF. For the CDR3, the DNA is TGTGCCAGCAGCACGGGACAGGGGCTGGGAGAGCAGTACTTC.

This chain uses TRBV28 with TRBJ2-7; 8 bases are shared with TRBD1. CDR1 and CDR2 (germline): MDHEN, SYDVKM. The ends lost 6 bases at V and 7 bases at J; junction bases unmatched: 8. The CDR3 consists of 13 residues. The DNA for the CDR3 is TGTGCCAGCAGCCCGGGACAGGTCTGGGAGCAGTACTTC. It is translated as CASSPGQVWEQYF.

The CDR3 coding sequence is TGTGCCAGCAGACGGGGGACTTCCTACAATGAGCAGTTCTTC. This codes for CASRRGTSYNEQFF. The rearrangement joins TRBV14 to TRBJ2-1; tentative D call: TRBD2 (6 bases). CDR3 length: 14 amino acids. The V end lost 6 bases, the J end lost 1 base, and 10 bases lay between the germline ends. Germline CDR1 is SGHDN and CDR2 is FVKESK.

The V gene is TRBV19, the J gene TRBJ2-5, with TRBD2 matching 7 bases. CDR1 and CDR2 from the germline V gene are LNHDA and SQIVND (reference sequence). The trim removed 6 bases at V and 2 bases at J, leaving 9 bases unmatched. CDR3 size: 15 residues. This CDR3 is CASSWGGAGQETQYF. CDR3 coding DNA: TGTGCCAGTAGCTGGGGGGGAGCAGGGCAAGAGACCCAGTACTTC.

The gene calls are TRBV4-1 and TRBJ2-4; 9 bases are a match to TRBD1. The trim removed 1 base at V and 0 bases at J, leaving 10 bases unmatched. The CDR3 totals 19 residues. Per germline, CDR1 MGHRA and CDR2 YSYEKL. The CDR3 bases are TGCGCCAGCAGCCAAGCCGGGACAGGGCTACAGCTAGCCAAAAACATTCAGTACTTC. Its protein is CASSQAGTGLQLAKNIQYF.